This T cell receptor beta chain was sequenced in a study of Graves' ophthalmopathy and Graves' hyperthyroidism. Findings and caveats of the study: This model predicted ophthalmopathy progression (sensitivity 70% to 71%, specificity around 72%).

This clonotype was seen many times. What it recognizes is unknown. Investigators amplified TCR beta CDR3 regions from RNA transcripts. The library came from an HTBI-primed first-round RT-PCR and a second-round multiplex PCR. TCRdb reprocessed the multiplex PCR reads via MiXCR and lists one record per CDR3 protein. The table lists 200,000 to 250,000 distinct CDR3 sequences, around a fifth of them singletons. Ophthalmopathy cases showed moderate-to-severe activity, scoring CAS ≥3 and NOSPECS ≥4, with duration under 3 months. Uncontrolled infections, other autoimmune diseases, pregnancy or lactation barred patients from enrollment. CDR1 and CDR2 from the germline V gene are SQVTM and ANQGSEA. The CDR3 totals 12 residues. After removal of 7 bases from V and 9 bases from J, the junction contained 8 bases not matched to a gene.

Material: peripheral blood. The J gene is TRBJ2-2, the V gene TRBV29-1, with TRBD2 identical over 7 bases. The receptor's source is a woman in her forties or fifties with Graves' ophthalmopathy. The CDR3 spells CSAEGGPRELFF. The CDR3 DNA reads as TGCAGCGCCGAGGGAGGGCCCAGGGAGCTGTTTTTT.